What follows are 19 T cell receptor beta chains derived from one specimen sequenced in a study of spatial heterogeneity in lung cancer. These TCRs' antigens remain unknown. Study outcomes and limitations: Expanded intratumoral alpha and beta TCR counts tracked tumor mutation counts.

Time point described: sample taken at primary tumor resection. TCRdb recomputed calls from the 5' RACE reads with MiXCR, one row per CDR3 protein. The sample holds 7,500 to 10,000 distinct CDR3 sequences; 4% to 6% are singletons and the top ten take around 15%. Sample: lung tumor tissue, taken at surgery. These receptors were taken from a female donor with early-stage non-small cell lung cancer.

This clonotype has at least ten counts. This chain links TRBV7-9 with TRBJ2-7; D gene ambiguous. Trimming pared 2 bases from V and 2 bases from J, leaving 16 bases between. The CDR3 length is 16 residues. Germline V gene sequence: CDR1 SEHNR, CDR2 FQNEAQ (reference sequence). The CDR3 loop is CASSLLNKGLAYEQYF. The CDR3 DNA follows: TGTGCCAGCAGCTTATTAAACAAAGGGCTAGCCTACGAGCAGTACTTC.

This clonotype was recorded at least ten times. The V gene is TRBV12-3 or TRBV12-4, the J gene TRBJ2-5; a possible D gene is TRBD1 (6 bases). The CDR3 length is 14 residues. Trimming left V 0 bases short and J 5 bases short, with 10 bases between. Here the CDR3 DNA reads TGTGCCAGCAGTTTAGCAGGGGGAGCGGAGACCCAGTACTTC. This encodes CASSLAGGAETQYF.

This clonotype was recorded at least ten times. This chain joins TRBV6-1 and TRBJ2-5, with 7 positions matching TRBD1. Germline V CDR1 and CDR2: MNHNS, SASEGT. V gave up 8 bases and J gave up 2 bases; unmatched junction bases: 11. The CDR3 totals 15 residues. For the CDR3, the DNA is TGTGCCAGCTGTGTCACGTGGGACAGTCAAGAGACCCAGTACTTC. It yields the protein CASCVTWDSQETQYF.

By proportion, this clonotype is medium-sized. V usage is TRBV7-6 and J usage is TRBJ1-4; D may be TRBD1 (5 bases). V lost 5 bases, J lost 7 bases, and 14 bases lay in between. Germline lookup yields CDR1 SGHVS and CDR2 FNYEAQ. The CDR3 has 14 residues. CDR3 sequence reads: CASSQSGTGEKLFF. DNA for the CDR3: TGTGCCAGCAGCCAATCAGGGACCGGTGAAAAACTGTTTTTT.

This clonotype was observed a handful of times. This chain uses TRBV6-5 with TRBJ2-3; D is ambiguous. This CDR3 has 16 amino acids. Germline V CDR1 and CDR2: MNHEY, SVGAGI. With 5 bases removed from V and 2 bases from J, the gap between germline ends came to 17 bases. DNA of the CDR3: TGTGCCAGCAGTCCCTTGGCAACTGGGGTCACAGATACGCAGTATTTT. As protein: CASSPLATGVTDTQYF.

This CDR3 is CASSRTENSPLHF. The CDR3 DNA reads as TGTGCCAGCAGTCGGACGGAAAATTCACCCCTCCACTTT. The V and J genes are TRBV6-6 and TRBJ1-6; D is undetermined. V shed 5 bases and J shed 7 bases, with 9 bases lying between them. The CDR3 is made up of 13 amino acids. The germline gives CDR1 MNHNY, CDR2 SVGAGI (reference sequence).

In its sample, this clonotype was seen a few times. V usage is TRBV10-1 and J usage is TRBJ2-7; TRBD1 matches 8 bases. The CDR3 runs to 13 residues. V lost 6 bases, J lost 6 bases, and 7 bases stayed unmatched. The germline CDR1 and CDR2 sequences are WNHNN and SYGVQD (reference sequence). The CDR3 DNA sequence: TGCGCCAGCAGCCCCGGACAGGGCGGCGAGCAGTACTTC. This codes for CASSPGQGGEQYF.

This clonotype was detected a few times. V gene TRBV10-3 combines with J gene TRBJ2-3; unclear D gene. The CDR3 runs to 17 residues. Trimming left V 2 bases short and J 1 base short, with 16 bases between. Germline V lookup: CDR1 ENHRY, CDR2 SYGVKD. CDR3 sequence (DNA): TGTGCCATCAGTGAGAGTGATGTTAGTCTAGGCACAGATACGCAGTATTTT. It translates to CAISESDVSLGTDTQYF.

This clonotype was seen ten or more times. The genes are TRBV12-3 or TRBV12-4 and TRBJ2-7; the match to TRBD1 covers 9 bases. The CDR3 spans 13 residues. The trim removed 1 base at V and 8 bases at J, leaving 3 bases unmatched. The CDR3 sequence is CASSLDRGLQQYF. The CDR3 coding sequence is TGTGCCAGCAGTTTAGACAGGGGGCTACAGCAGTACTTC.

This clonotype showed up many times. This sequence joins TRBV10-2 and TRBJ2-2; TRBD2 matches at 11 bases. The CDR3 runs 16 residues. V was clipped by 7 bases and J by 5 bases; unmatched bases: 9. The V gene's germline CDR1 is WSHSY and CDR2 SAAADI. The DNA of the CDR3 is TGCGCCAGCACGGCTAGCGGGGGGTGGCGGACCGGGGAGCTGTTTTTT. Translating it yields CASTASGGWRTGELFF.

This clonotype was picked up many times. The V and J genes are TRBV24-1 and TRBJ1-1, with D uncertain. The CDR3 has 14 residues. V lost 3 bases, J lost 8 bases, and 15 bases lay in between. The germline V gene has CDR1 KGHDR and CDR2 SFDVKD. CDR3 in DNA: TGTGCCACCAGTGATGATGGGAGGTCCGAGGAAGCTTTCTTT. This translates into CATSDDGRSEEAFF.

In its sample, this clonotype was seen many times. The chain links TRBV6-5 to TRBJ2-1, with 14 bases identical to TRBD2. V was pared by 6 bases and J by 11 bases, with 6 bases of the junction left unmatched. From germline, CDR1 is MNHEY and CDR2 SVGAGI. CDR3 size: 14 residues. The CDR3 loop is CASRQGLAGEKQFF. CDR3 DNA: TGTGCCAGCAGACAGGGACTAGCGGGAGAAAAGCAGTTCTTC.

This clonotype came up many times. The rearrangement uses TRBV20-1 and TRBJ1-5; D is undetermined. V lost 5 bases and J lost 0, with 8 bases in between. This CDR3 is built from 13 residues. CDR1 is DFQATT and CDR2 is SNEGSKA in the germline V gene (reference sequence). The CDR3 loop reads CSAGGNSNQPQHF. The CDR3 DNA sequence: TGCAGTGCTGGAGGGAATAGCAATCAGCCCCAGCATTTT.

Ten or more counts support this clonotype. V usage is TRBV5-8 and J usage is TRBJ2-2, with 10 positions matching TRBD2. Germline lookup yields CDR1 SGHTS and CDR2 YDEGEE. V dropped 2 bases and J dropped 1; count of bases not matched to a gene: 5. The CDR3 loop spans 17 amino acids. CDR3 nucleotide sequence: TGTGCCAGCAGCTTCCCCACTAGCGGGATGAACACCGGGGAGCTGTTTTTT. Its translation: CASSFPTSGMNTGELFF.

This clonotype rates as medium-sized. This chain links TRBV6-6 with TRBJ2-3; D not certain. Trimming took off 10 bases at V and 6 bases at J, with 17 bases between the two ends. The CDR3 loop spans 13 amino acids. Per germline, CDR1 MNHNY and CDR2 SVGAGI (reference sequence). CDR3: CATQGPLVDTQYF. In DNA, the CDR3 is TGTGCCACCCAAGGACCGTTAGTGGATACGCAGTATTTT.

This clonotype showed up many times. The genes are TRBV7-2 and TRBJ2-1; 12 bases are a match to TRBD2. CDR3 size: 15 residues. Germline V CDR1 and CDR2: SGHTA, FQGNSA. With V trimmed by 4 bases and J by 9 bases, 7 bases remained unmatched. CDR3 sequence reads: CASSSLAGGPGEQFF. The CDR3 DNA reads as TGTGCCAGCAGCTCCCTAGCGGGAGGGCCGGGTGAGCAGTTCTTC.

In its sample, this clonotype was seen a few times. Here the CDR3 reads CASSWAGGDTEAFF. Written as DNA, the CDR3 is TGCGCCAGCAGCTGGGCTGGGGGAGACACTGAAGCTTTCTTT. This chain connects TRBV5-1 to TRBJ1-1, with a possible D match to TRBD1 (5 bases). V gave up 3 bases and J gave up 3 bases, with 12 bases separating them. This CDR3 contains 14 residues. Germline CDR1 SGHRS, CDR2 YFSETQ.

This clonotype came up many times. The J gene is TRBJ1-4, the V gene TRBV30; D is ambiguous. This CDR3 has 11 amino acids. Germline lookup yields CDR1 GTSNPN and CDR2 SVGIG (reference sequence). The germline V and J ends were trimmed by 2 bases and 14 bases, with 12 bases remaining between them. The CDR3 reads CAWSIGRSLFF. In DNA, the CDR3 is TGTGCCTGGAGTATCGGGCGTTCTCTGTTTTTT.

This clonotype showed up many times. The V call is TRBV4-1, the J call TRBJ2-7, with 12 bases aligning to TRBD2. V lost 5 bases and J lost 3; bases outside the gene matches: 8. The CDR3 runs to 16 residues. CDR1 MGHRA and CDR2 YSYEKL come from the germline V gene. CDR3 nucleotide sequence: TGCGCCAGCAGCGCAGGACTAGCGGGGACTAACTACGAGCAGTACTTC. As protein: CASSAGLAGTNYEQYF.